This TCR beta chain was obtained from a study of radiation and T cells in renal cell carcinoma. Overall study results and limits: In blood, top tumor clones expanded by 2 weeks, shrinking by 4.

A note on this clone: Its antigen is unknown.

Clones were read by immunoSEQ multiplex PCR, and TCRdb kept only the in-frame ones, dropping some. The sample shows about 140,000 clones, around nine tenths of them seen only once. Germline V gene data show CDR1 as SGHTA and CDR2 as FQGNSA. CDR3 length: 15 residues. V shed 5 bases, J shed 5 bases, and the junction held 11 bases outside the gene matches. Regarding time point: blood 4 weeks post-SBRT, at nephrectomy. Treatment described: 15 Gy SBRT to primary tumor, nephrectomy 4 weeks later. Serial blood draws occurred at baseline and 2 and 4 weeks post-SBRT. The gene calls are TRBV7-2 and TRBJ2-7, with 8 bases fitting TRBD2. The sequences come from blood, collected from a patient whose treatment included radiotherapy and nephrectomy. The sequence was collected from a woman in her fifties or sixties with renal cell carcinoma. The CDR3 loop is CASSTLSGAPHEQYF. DNA of the CDR3: TGTGCCAGCAGCACCCTTAGCGGGGCACCCCACGAGCAGTACTTC. Variable domain in full (rest from reference TRBV7-2 and TRBJ2-7): GAGVSQSPSNKVTEKGKDVELRCDPISGHTALYWYRQSLGQGLEFLIYFQGNSAPDKSGLPSDRFSAERTGGSVSTLTIQRTQQEDSAVYLCASSTLSGAPHEQYFGPGTRLTVT.